The clone carrying this T cell receptor beta chain came up a few times. The CDR3 length is 13 residues. Germline loops: CDR1 MNHEY, CDR2 SVGAGI. Trimming cost V 0 bases and J 14 bases, with 16 bases left between them. The data were taken from a study of patients and donors after allogeneic stem cell transplantation. Each CDR3 protein gets one entry after TCRdb re-called the RT-PCR reads with MiXCR. The sample has 190,000 or so distinct CDR3 sequences; around 41% are singletons. The sample taken for sequencing was blood, either unsorted or a sorted T cell fraction (not recorded which). The clonotype was recovered from a human donor who was either an allogeneic HSCT recipient or a stem cell or donor lymphocyte infusion donor (not recorded which). It is not recorded whose cells these are; they may come from a transplant donor. The chain combines TRBV6-5 with TRBJ1-2; TRBD1 might be the D (5 bases). The CDR3 DNA sequence: TGTGCCAGCAGTTACTCCAACGGGGACGGTGGAACCTTC. Protein: CASSYSNGDGGTF.